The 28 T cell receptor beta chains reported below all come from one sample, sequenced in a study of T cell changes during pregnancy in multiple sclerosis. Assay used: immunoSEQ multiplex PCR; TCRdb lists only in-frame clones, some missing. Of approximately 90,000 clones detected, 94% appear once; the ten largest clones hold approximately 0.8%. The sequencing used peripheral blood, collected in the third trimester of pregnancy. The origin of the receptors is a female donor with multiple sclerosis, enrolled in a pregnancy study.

The CDR3 nucleotides are TGTGCCAGCAGGCCCCTCGGGACAGGGAAAGATGGCTACACCTTC. Amino acids: CASRPLGTGKDGYTF. The chain is built from TRBV27 and TRBJ1-2; TRBD1 matches at 9 bases. In germline, CDR1 is MNHEY, CDR2 SMNVEV (reference sequence). This CDR3 region has 15 residues. The trim removed 6 bases at V and 6 bases at J, leaving 11 bases unmatched.

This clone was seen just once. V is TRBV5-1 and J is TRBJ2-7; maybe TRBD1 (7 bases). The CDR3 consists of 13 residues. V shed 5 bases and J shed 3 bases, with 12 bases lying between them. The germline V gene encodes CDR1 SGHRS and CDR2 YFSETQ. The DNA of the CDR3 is TGCGCCAGCAGGGAGGGGGCGCACTACGAGCAGTACTTC. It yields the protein CASREGAHYEQYF.

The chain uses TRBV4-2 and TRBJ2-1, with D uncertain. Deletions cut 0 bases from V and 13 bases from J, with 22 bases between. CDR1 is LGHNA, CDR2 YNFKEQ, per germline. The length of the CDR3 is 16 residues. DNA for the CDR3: TGTGCCAGCAGCCAAGAGAGGTTCGGGTCCCCAAAAGAACAGTTCTTC. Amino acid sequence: CASSQERFGSPKEQFF.

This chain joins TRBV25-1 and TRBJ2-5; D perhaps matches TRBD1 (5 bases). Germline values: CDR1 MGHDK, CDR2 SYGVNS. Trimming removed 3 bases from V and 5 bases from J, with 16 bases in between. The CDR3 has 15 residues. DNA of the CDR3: TGTGCCAGCAGTGACCCGACAGTTTCGACGGAGACCCAGTACTTC. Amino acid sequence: CASSDPTVSTETQYF.

DNA of the CDR3: TGCAGCATTACCCTCGGACAGTTCTATGGCTACACCTTC. Amino acid sequence: CSITLGQFYGYTF. V and J are TRBV29-1 and TRBJ1-2; TRBD1 might be the D (6 bases). Trimming left V 8 bases short and J 4 bases short, with 17 bases between. The length of the CDR3 is 13 residues. Germline CDR1 SQVTM, CDR2 ANQGSEA.

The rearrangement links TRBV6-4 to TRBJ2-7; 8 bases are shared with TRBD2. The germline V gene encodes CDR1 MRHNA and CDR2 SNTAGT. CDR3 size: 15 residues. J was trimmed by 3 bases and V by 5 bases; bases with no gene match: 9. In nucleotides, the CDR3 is TGTGCCAGCAGTCGCATAGCGGGGAGTTTCTACGAGCAGTACTTC. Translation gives CASSRIAGSFYEQYF.

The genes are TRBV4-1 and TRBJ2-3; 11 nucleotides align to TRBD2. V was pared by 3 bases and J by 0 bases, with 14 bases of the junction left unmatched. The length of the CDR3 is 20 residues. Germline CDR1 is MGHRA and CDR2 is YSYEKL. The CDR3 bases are TGCGCCAGCAGCCAGGAAGGCCTAGCGGGAGGACGATCTAGCACAGATACGCAGTATTTT. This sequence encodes CASSQEGLAGGRSSTDTQYF.

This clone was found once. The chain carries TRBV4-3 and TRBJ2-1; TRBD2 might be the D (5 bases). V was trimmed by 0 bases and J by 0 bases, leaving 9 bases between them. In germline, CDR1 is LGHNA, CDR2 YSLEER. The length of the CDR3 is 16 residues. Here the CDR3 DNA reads TGCGCCAGCAGCCAAGATCGAACTAGCTCCTACAATGAGCAGTTCTTC. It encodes CASSQDRTSSYNEQFF.

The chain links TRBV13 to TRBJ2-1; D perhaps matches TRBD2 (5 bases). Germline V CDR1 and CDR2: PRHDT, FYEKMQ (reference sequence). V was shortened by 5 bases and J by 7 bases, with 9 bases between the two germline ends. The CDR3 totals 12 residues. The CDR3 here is CASSQTRNEQFF. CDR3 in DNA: TGTGCCAGCAGCCAAACTAGAAATGAGCAGTTCTTC.

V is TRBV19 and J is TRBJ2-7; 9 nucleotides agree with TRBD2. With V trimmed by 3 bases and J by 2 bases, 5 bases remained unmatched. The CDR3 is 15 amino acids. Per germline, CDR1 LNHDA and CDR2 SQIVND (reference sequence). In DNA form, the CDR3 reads TGTGCCAGTAGTATTGGAGCGGGAGGCCCCTACGAGCAGTACTTC. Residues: CASSIGAGGPYEQYF.

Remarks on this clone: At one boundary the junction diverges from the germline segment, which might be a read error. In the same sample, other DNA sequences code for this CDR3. CDR3 nucleotide sequence: TGCGCCAGCCAAAACCAGAATGAACAGTTCTTC. The encoded protein is CASQNQNEQFF. V gene TRBV5-1 combines with J gene TRBJ2-1; D remains unclear. The CDR3 consists of 11 residues. Germline V gives CDR1 SGHRS, CDR2 YFSETQ.

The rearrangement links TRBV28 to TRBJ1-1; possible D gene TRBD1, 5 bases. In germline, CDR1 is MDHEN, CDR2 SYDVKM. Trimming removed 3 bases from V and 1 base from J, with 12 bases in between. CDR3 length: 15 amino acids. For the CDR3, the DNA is TGTGCCAGCAGTTTTTCCGGCGGACAGAACACTGAAGCTTTCTTT. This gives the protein CASSFSGGQNTEAFF.

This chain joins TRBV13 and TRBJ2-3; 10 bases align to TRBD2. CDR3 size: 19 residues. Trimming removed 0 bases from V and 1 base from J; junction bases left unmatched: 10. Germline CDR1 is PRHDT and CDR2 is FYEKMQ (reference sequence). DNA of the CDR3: TGTGCCAGCAGCTTAGGCGGGTTAGGACTAGCGGACGGCACAGATACGCAGTATTTT. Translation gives CASSLGGLGLADGTDTQYF.

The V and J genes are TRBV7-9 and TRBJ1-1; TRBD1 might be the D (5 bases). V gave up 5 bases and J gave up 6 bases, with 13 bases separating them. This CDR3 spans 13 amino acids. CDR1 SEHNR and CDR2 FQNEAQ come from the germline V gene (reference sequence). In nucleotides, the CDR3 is TGTGCCAGCAGCGGACGAGGAGGGGCTGAAGCTTTCTTT. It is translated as CASSGRGGAEAFF.

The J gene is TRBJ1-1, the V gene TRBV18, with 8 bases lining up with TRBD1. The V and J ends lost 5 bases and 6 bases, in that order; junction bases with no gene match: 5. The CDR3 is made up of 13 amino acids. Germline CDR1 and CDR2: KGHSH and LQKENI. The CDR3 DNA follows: TGTGCCAGCTCAGTGAAGGACAGGGCTGAAGCTTTCTTT. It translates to CASSVKDRAEAFF. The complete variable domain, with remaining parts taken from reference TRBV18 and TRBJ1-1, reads NAGVMQNPRHLVRRRGQEARLRCSPMKGHSHVYWYRQLPEEGLKFMVYLQKENIIDESGMPKERFSAEFPKEGPSILRIQQVVRGDSAAYFCASSVKDRAEAFFGQGTRLTVV.

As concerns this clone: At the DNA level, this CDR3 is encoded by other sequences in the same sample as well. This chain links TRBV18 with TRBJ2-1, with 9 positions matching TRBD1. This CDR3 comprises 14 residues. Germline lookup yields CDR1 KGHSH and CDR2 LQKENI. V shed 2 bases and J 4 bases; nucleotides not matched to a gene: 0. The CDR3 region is CASSPGTGYNEQFF. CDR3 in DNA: TGTGCCAGCTCACCAGGGACAGGGTACAATGAGCAGTTCTTC.

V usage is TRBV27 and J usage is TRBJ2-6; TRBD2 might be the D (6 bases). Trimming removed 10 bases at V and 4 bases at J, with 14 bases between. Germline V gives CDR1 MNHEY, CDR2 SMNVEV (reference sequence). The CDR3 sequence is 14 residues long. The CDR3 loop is CAIPRGSGANVLTF. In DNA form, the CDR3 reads TGTGCCATCCCCCGGGGGAGCGGGGCCAACGTCCTGACTTTC.

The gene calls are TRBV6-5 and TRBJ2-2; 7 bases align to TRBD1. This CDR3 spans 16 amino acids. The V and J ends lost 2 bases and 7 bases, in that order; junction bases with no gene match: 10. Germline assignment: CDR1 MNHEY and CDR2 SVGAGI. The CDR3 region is CASSYHLADRVGELFF. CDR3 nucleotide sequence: TGTGCCAGCAGTTACCACCTGGCTGACAGGGTCGGGGAGCTGTTTTTT.

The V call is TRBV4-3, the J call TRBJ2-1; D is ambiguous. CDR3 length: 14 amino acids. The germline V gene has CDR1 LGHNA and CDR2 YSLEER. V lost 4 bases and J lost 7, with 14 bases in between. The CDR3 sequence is CASSLYATTNEQFF. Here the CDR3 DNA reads TGCGCCAGCAGCCTTTACGCCACTACGAATGAGCAGTTCTTC.

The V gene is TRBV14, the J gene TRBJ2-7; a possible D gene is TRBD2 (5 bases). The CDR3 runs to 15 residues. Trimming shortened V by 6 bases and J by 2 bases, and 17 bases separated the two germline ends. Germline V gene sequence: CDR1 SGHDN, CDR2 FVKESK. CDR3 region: CASSLPGIGAYEQYF. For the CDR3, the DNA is TGTGCCAGCAGTCTCCCCGGGATTGGGGCCTACGAGCAGTACTTC.

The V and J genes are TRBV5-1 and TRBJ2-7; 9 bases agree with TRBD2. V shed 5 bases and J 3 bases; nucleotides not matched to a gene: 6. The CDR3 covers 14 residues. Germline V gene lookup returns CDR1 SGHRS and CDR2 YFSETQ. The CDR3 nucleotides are TGCGCCAGCAGTCAGACTAGCGGATACTACGAGCAGTACTTC. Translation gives CASSQTSGYYEQYF.

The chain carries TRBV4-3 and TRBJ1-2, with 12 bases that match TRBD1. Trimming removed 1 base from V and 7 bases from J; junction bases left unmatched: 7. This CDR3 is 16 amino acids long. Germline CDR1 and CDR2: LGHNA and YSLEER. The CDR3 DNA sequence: TGCGCCAGCAGCCAAGGAACCGGGACAGGGGGCGGTGGCTACACCTTC. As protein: CASSQGTGTGGGGYTF.

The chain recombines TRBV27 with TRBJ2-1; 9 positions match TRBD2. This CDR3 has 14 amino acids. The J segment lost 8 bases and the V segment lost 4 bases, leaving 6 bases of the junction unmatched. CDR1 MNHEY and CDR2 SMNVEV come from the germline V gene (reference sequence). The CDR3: CASSSGLAIDEQFF. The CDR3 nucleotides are TGTGCCAGCAGTTCGGGACTAGCAATCGATGAGCAGTTCTTC.

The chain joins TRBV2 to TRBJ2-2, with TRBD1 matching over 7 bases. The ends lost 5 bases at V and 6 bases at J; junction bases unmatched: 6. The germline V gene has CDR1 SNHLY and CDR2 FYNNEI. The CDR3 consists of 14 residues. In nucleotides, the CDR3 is TGTGCCAGCAGTCAGGTACAGGGGTCCGGGGAGCTGTTTTTT. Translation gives CASSQVQGSGELFF.

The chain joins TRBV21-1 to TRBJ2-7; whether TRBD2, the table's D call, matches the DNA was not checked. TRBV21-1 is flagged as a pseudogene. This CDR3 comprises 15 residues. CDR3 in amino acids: CASSKGRDLSYEQYF. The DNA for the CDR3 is TGTGCCAGCAGCAAAGGACGGGATTTATCCTACGAGCAGTACTTC.

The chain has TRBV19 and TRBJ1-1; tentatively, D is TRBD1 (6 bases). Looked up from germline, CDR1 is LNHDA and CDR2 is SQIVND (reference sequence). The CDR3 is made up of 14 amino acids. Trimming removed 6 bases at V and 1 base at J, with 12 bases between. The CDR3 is CASSERGQNTEAFF. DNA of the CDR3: TGTGCCAGTAGCGAACGGGGACAGAACACTGAAGCTTTCTTT.

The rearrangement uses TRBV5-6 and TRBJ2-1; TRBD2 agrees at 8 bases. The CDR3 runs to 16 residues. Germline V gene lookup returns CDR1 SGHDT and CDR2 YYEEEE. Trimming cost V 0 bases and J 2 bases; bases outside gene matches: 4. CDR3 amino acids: CASSLDGGGPYNEQFF. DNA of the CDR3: TGTGCCAGCAGCTTGGATGGCGGGGGGCCCTACAATGAGCAGTTCTTC. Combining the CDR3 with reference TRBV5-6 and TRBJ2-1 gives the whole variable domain DAGVTQSPTHLIKTRGQQVTLRCSPKSGHDTVSWYQQALGQGPQFIFQYYEEEERQRGNFPDRFSGHQFPNYSSELNVNALLLGDSALYLCASSLDGGGPYNEQFFGPGTRLTVL.

The CDR3 is CASSEDNSYEQYF. The CDR3 nucleotides are TGCGCCAGCAGCGAGGACAACTCCTACGAGCAGTACTTC. V is TRBV5-1 and J is TRBJ2-7, with a possible D match to TRBD1 (5 bases). The CDR3 is made up of 13 amino acids. Trimming removed 4 bases at V and 0 bases at J, with 8 bases between. CDR1 is SGHRS and CDR2 is YFSETQ in the germline V gene.